There are a few counts of the clone carrying this T cell receptor beta chain. TCRdb reanalyzed the PCR reads with MiXCR. The sample contains 18,000 or so clones, about 33% of which appear only once. No treatment had been given to any patient before thyroid surgery. Trimming took 5 bases from V and 0 from J; bases not matched to a gene: 8. Germline-derived CDR1 and CDR2 are MNHEY and SVGEGT. CDR3 size: 16 residues. The entry originates in a study of metastatic and nonmetastatic thyroid tumors. The sequenced sample was tumor tissue. The rearrangement uses TRBV6-2 or TRBV6-3 and TRBJ2-7; TRBD2 aligns across 9 bases. This TCR was sampled from a female donor with papillary thyroid cancer or a benign thyroid nodule (not recorded which). Some clones in this sample may be carry-over from other donors' samples. CDR3 sequence: CASSGVAGGISYEQYF. For the CDR3, the DNA is TGTGCCAGCAGTGGGGTGGCGGGAGGGATCTCCTACGAGCAGTACTTC.